The clone carrying this T cell receptor beta chain was observed at least ten times. The antigen remains undetermined. Individual cDNA molecules were tagged with unique molecular identifiers. Using its own MiXCR run on the 5' RACE reads, TCRdb lists one record per CDR3 protein. In the table there are roughly 66,000 distinct CDR3 sequences, less than 9.5% of which are singletons. This record comes from a study of early T cells in non-severe SARS-CoV-2 infection. Study background: Unpaired chains resulted from sequencing bulk RNA of unsorted whole blood.

The V and J ends lost 0 bases and 3 bases, in that order; junction bases with no gene match: 3. Germline CDR1 DFQATT, CDR2 SNEGSKA (reference sequence). CDR3 length equals 15 residues. The study, taken as a whole, reports: VDJdb matching, biased toward anti-spike CD8 responses, missed private and CD4 specificities.

The receptor was isolated from an adult who was a healthcare worker with PCR-confirmed SARS-CoV-2 infection or an uninfected control (not recorded which). The specimen sequenced was whole blood. The chain has TRBV20-1 and TRBJ2-7; 12 positions agree with TRBD2. CDR3: CSARERTSGIYEQYF. For the CDR3, the DNA is TGCAGTGCTAGAGAGCGGACTAGCGGGATCTACGAGCAGTACTTC.